One TCR beta chain is described in this entry. As yet, its antigen is unknown. Other DNA sequences in this specimen translate into the identical CDR3. This sample is part of a study of cytomegalovirus exposure and HLA in healthy donors. The overall study: A later analysis reported the approximately 120 validation repertoires used the same platform as the 500 to 800 first-cohort repertoires. Findings and caveats of the study: The investigators catalogued some 150 TCR beta chains as cytomegalovirus-associated.

CDR1 is SEHNR, CDR2 FQNEAQ, per germline (reference sequence). The CDR3 sequence is 14 residues long. Trimming removed 0 bases at V and 8 bases at J, with 10 bases between. The table came from immunoSEQ multiplex PCR; TCRdb's copy has only in-frame clones and leaves some out. The table lists 90,000 to 150,000 clones, roughly 90% of them singletons. The chain couples TRBV7-9 to TRBJ1-4, with D maybe TRBD1 (5 bases). Sequencing was done on a sample of PBMCs. The clonotype comes from a woman under 30 in good health and CMV-seropositive. The DNA for the CDR3 is TGTGCCAGCAGCTTAGCTCAGGGAGGCGAAAAACTGTTTTTT. Translating it yields CASSLAQGGEKLFF. The full variable domain, its missing parts supplied by reference TRBV7-9 and TRBJ1-4, is DTGVSQNPRHKITKRGQNVTFRCDPISEHNRLYWYRQTLGQGPEFLTYFQNEAQLEKSRLLSDRFSAERPKGSFSTLEIQRTEQGDSAMYLCASSLAQGGEKLFFGSGTQLSVL.